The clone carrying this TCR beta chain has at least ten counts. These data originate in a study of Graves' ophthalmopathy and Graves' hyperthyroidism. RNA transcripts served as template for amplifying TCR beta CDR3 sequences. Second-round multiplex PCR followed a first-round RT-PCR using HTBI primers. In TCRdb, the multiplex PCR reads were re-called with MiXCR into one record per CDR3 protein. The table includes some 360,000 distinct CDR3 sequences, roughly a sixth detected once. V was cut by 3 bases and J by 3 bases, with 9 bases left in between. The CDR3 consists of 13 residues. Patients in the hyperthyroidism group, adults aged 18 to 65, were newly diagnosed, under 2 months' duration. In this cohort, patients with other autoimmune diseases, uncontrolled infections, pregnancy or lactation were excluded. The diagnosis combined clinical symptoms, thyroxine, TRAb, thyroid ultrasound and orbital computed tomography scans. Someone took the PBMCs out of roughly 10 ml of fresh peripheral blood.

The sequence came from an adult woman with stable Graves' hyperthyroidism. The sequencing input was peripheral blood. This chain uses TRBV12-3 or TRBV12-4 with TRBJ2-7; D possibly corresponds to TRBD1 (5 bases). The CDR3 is CASSFGGHYEQYF. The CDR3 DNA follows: TGTGCCAGCAGTTTCGGCGGACACTACGAGCAGTACTTC.